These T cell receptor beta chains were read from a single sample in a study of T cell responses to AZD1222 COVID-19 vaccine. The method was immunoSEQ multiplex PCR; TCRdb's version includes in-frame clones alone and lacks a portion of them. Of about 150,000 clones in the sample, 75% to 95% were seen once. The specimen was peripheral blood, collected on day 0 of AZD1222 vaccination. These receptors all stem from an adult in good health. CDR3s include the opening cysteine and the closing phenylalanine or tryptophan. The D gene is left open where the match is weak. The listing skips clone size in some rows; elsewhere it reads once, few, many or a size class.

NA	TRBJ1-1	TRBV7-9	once	CASSPRTGESEAFF	TGTGCCAGCAGCCCACGGACGGGGGAGAGTGAAGCTTTCTTT
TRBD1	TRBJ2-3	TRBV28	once	CASSLPRDRGTDTQYF	TGTGCCAGCAGCCTCCCCCGGGACAGGGGCACAGATACGCAGTATTTT
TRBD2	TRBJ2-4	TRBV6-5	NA	CASSYSAGVAKNIQYF	TGTGCCAGCAGTTACTCGGCGGGAGTGGCCAAAAACATTCAGTACTTC
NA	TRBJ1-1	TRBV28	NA	CASSLWGALIEAFF	TGTGCCAGCAGTTTATGGGGGGCGCTCATTGAAGCTTTCTTT
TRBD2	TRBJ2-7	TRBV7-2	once	CASSLKVAGVGEQYF	TGTGCCAGCAGCTTAAAGGTAGCGGGAGTGGGTGAGCAGTACTTC
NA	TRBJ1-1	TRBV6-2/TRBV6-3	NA	CASTPMEFIVTEAFF	TGTGCCAGCACCCCCATGGAGTTTATCGTCACTGAAGCTTTCTTT
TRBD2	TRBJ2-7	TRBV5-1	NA	CASSLGLAGGFSYEQYF	TGCGCCAGCAGCCTCGGACTAGCGGGAGGCTTCTCCTACGAGCAGTACTTC
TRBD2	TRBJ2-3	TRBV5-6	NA	CASSLYPSGVTDTQYF	TGTGCCAGCAGCTTGTACCCTAGCGGGGTCACAGATACGCAGTATTTT
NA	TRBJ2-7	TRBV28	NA	CASSRLPGYDEQYF	TGTGCCAGCAGTCGCCTACCAGGCTACGACGAGCAGTACTTC
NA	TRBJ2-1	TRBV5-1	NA	CASSSKIGKANEQFF	TGCGCCAGCAGCTCTAAGATCGGAAAGGCGAATGAGCAGTTCTTC
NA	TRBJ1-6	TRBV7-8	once	CASSLVVPGPRTHNSPLHF	TGTGCCAGCAGCTTAGTCGTCCCCGGGCCACGAACCCACAATTCACCCCTCCACTTT
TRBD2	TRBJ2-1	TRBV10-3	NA	CAIGSSSGSGNEQFF	TGTGCCATCGGAAGCAGTAGCGGGAGTGGCAATGAGCAGTTCTTC
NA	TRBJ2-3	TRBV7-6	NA	CASSLGYSSTDTQYF	TGTGCCAGCAGCTTAGGATACTCTAGCACAGATACGCAGTATTTT
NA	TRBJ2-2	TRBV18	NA	CASSPVANTGELFF	TGTGCCAGCTCACCCGTTGCGAACACCGGGGAGCTGTTTTTT
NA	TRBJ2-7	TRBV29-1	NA	CSVEGGAEQYF	TGCAGCGTGGAGGGGGGCGCCGAGCAGTACTTC